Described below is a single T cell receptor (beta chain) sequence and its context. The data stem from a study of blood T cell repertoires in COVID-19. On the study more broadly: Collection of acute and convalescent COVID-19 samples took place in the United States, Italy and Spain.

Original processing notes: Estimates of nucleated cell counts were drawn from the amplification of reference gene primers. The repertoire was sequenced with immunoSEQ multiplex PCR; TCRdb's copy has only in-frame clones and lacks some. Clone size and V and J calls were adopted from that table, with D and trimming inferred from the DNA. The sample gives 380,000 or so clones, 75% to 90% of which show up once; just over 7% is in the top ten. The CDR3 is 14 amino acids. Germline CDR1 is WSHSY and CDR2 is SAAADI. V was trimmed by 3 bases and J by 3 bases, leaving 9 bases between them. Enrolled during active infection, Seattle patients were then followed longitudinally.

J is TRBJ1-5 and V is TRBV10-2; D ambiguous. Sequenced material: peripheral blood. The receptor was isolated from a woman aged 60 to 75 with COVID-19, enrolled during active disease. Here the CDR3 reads CASSEYSINQPQHF. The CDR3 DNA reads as TGCGCCAGCAGTGAATACAGCATCAATCAGCCCCAGCATTTT.